The entry that follows covers one T cell receptor beta chain sequence. This specimen belongs to a study of shared clonotypes between healthy human individuals. V lost 2 bases and J 8 bases, leaving 15 bases between the germline ends. The CDR3 runs 14 residues. Germline lookup yields CDR1 MNHEY and CDR2 SVGAGI. Profiled with immunoSEQ multiplex PCR; TCRdb holds only in-frame clones, not every one. The data contain about 1.1 million clones, 75% to 85% of them singletons. The sequence came from a man younger than 35 in good health. Some clones in this sample may be carry-over from other donors' samples. The source material was memory CD4+ T cells from PBMCs. Subset indicated: CD45RA-negative fraction. This chain connects TRBV6-5 to TRBJ1-1; D remains ambiguous. CDR3 in DNA: TGTGCCAGCAGTTACGCGACCGGCGAGGGCGAAGCTTTCTTT. It codes for CASSYATGEGEAFF.